This T cell receptor (beta chain) stems from a study of blood T cell repertoires in COVID-19. Study background: Researchers got acute and convalescent COVID-19 samples from the United States, Italy and Spain.

As processed by the authors: Using reference gene primer amplification, nucleated cell counts were estimated. Here immunoSEQ multiplex PCR was the method, and the copy in TCRdb shows in-frame clones only, minus some. V, J and clone size derive from that table, while D and trimming were established from the DNA sequence. The profile covers roughly 250,000 clones, with roughly 90% appearing a single time and around 10% taken by the ten largest. Cohort 3 donors were reported recovered after two negative PCRs, clearance, or symptom resolution. The germline CDR1 and CDR2 sequences are SEHNR and FQNEAQ (reference sequence). The CDR3 sequence is 13 residues long. The V end was cut by 4 bases, the J end by 5 bases, with 11 bases between.

Sequenced sample: PBMCs or T cells enriched from blood (not recorded which). This receptor was taken from a man aged 35-49 years who had recovered from COVID-19. V gene TRBV7-9 combines with J gene TRBJ1-1; perhaps TRBD1 as D (6 bases). CDR3 coding DNA: TGTGCCAGCAGCTACAGGGACCGGACTGAAGCTTTCTTT. Translated, it gives CASSYRDRTEAFF.